These 3 T cell receptor beta chains came from one sample sequenced in a study of graft-versus-host responses after intestinal transplantation. Their target antigens are unknown. The method was immunoSEQ multiplex PCR; TCRdb's version includes in-frame clones alone and lacks a portion of them. The sample comprises about 130,000 clones, around 90% of which are singletons, and roughly 0.19% rests with the top ten. The sample in question was unstimulated CD4+ T cells sorted from spleen or lymph node cells, obtained before intestinal transplant. Every receptor here comes from a human donor who received an intestinal transplant.

Comment on this clone: The germline gene is not matched at one end of the junction; a read error may be the cause. CDR3 residues: CPSGRKWNEQFF. As DNA, the CDR3 is TGCCCTAGCGGGAGGAAATGGAATGAGCAGTTCTTC. This chain joins TRBV12-5 and TRBJ2-1; 11 nucleotides agree with TRBD2. The CDR3 covers 12 residues. In germline, CDR1 is LGHNT, CDR2 FRNRAP.

This chain links TRBV28 with TRBJ1-3; no definite D call. Trimming removed 4 bases from V and 0 bases from J, with 7 bases in between. The CDR3 is 14 residues long. CDR1 MDHEN and CDR2 SYDVKM come from the germline V gene. CDR3 region: CASSSPNSGNTIYF. DNA of the CDR3: TGTGCCAGCAGTTCCCCTAACTCTGGAAACACCATATATTTT.

V and J are TRBV11-1 and TRBJ2-1; no reliable D call. Trimming left V 4 bases short and J 0 bases short, with 10 bases between. CDR1 and CDR2 (germline): SGHAT, FQDESV (reference sequence). CDR3 length: 15 amino acids. The CDR3 spells CASSWTVSSYNEQFF. The CDR3, as DNA: TGTGCCAGCAGCTGGACGGTGAGCTCCTACAATGAGCAGTTCTTC. Drawing the rest from reference TRBV11-1 and TRBJ2-1, the complete variable domain is EAEVAQSPRYKITEKSQAVAFWCDPISGHATLYWYRQILGQGPELLVQFQDESVVDDSQLPKDRFSAERLKGVDSTLKIQPAELGDSAMYLCASSWTVSSYNEQFFGPGTRLTVL.